Presented here are 18 T cell receptor beta chains from one specimen sequenced in a study of blood T cells in healthy people across ages. A J-beta primer mix and a sample-barcoded 5' primer were used in a second PCR of about 7 to 12 cycles. A single record per CDR3 protein comes from TCRdb applying MiXCR to the 5' RACE reads. The repertoire holds around 1,500,000 distinct CDR3 sequences, with over 25% as singletons. The sequenced material came from blood. The receptors here all came from a woman under 40 in good health.

The sample holds many counts of this clonotype. The chain joins TRBV28 to TRBJ2-4; D gene ambiguous. The germline gives CDR1 MDHEN, CDR2 SYDVKM. The CDR3 consists of 14 residues. V was clipped by 7 bases and J by 0 bases, with 10 bases between them. The CDR3 DNA reads as TGTGCCAGCAATGGGCTCTTAGCCAAAAACATTCAGTACTTC. Its translation: CASNGLLAKNIQYF.

In regard to this clonotype: This may be a read error: a much more frequent sequence differs by one nucleotide. As DNA, the CDR3 is TGTGCCTGGAGTCAACGGGGGGCGGACTTCAATGAGCAGTTCTTC. Its translation is CAWSQRGADFNEQFF. The chain has TRBV30 and TRBJ2-1; D perhaps matches TRBD2 (7 bases). The CDR3 has 15 residues. V lost 2 bases and J lost 6, with 17 bases in between. Germline values: CDR1 GTSNPN, CDR2 SVGIG (reference sequence).

The CDR3 sequence is CASSRDRVPAEKLFF. The CDR3, as DNA: TGTGCCAGCAGCCGCGACAGGGTCCCGGCTGAAAAACTGTTTTTT. This rearrangement joins TRBV6-5 to TRBJ1-4; 7 positions match TRBD1. The germline V gene encodes CDR1 MNHEY and CDR2 SVGAGI. This CDR3 has 15 residues. J was trimmed by 7 bases and V by 6 bases; bases with no gene match: 11.

This clonotype was counted a few times. The chain links TRBV18 to TRBJ2-1; TRBD2 agrees at 9 bases. Looked up from germline, CDR1 is KGHSH and CDR2 is LQKENI. V lost 8 bases to trimming and J lost 5 bases; unmatched junction nucleotides: 10. This CDR3 has 15 amino acids. CDR3 coding DNA: TGTGCCAGCCCACTACCGGGACTAGCAAACAATGAGCAGTTCTTC. Amino acids: CASPLPGLANNEQFF.

This chain links TRBV6-6 with TRBJ2-3; no reliable D call. Germline V gives CDR1 MNHNY, CDR2 SVGAGI (reference sequence). Trimming removed 7 bases from V and 1 base from J, with 18 bases in between. The CDR3 contains 16 residues. The CDR3 is CASTLLGSVGTDTQYF. In DNA form, the CDR3 reads TGTGCCAGCACTCTCTTAGGCTCTGTCGGCACAGATACGCAGTATTTT.

On this clonotype itself: A much larger clone differs by one base, so this may be a read error. V is TRBV18 and J is TRBJ1-4; no clear D gene. The CDR3 is made up of 13 amino acids. CDR1 and CDR2 (germline): KGHSH, LQKENI. The CDR3, as DNA: TGTGCCAGCTCATCGGGGTCTAATGAAAAACCGTTTTTT. It encodes CASSSGSNEKPFF. Full variable domain (remainder filled in from reference TRBV18 and TRBJ1-4): NAGVMQNPRHLVRRRGQEARLRCSPMKGHSHVYWYRQLPEEGLKFMVYLQKENIIDESGMPKERFSAEFPKEGPSILRIQQVVRGDSAAYFCASSSGSNEKPFFGSGTQLSVL.

The chain uses TRBV11-2 and TRBJ2-3; perhaps TRBD2 as D (6 bases). Germline loops: CDR1 SGHAT, CDR2 FQNNGV. This CDR3 is built from 15 residues. Trimming removed 7 bases at V and 5 bases at J, with 19 bases between. CDR3 region: CASTLGGGRGDTQYF. CDR3 bases: TGTGCCAGCACCCTCGGTGGGGGGAGAGGAGATACGCAGTATTTT.

In regard to this clonotype: This could be a read error, since a much larger clone is one nucleotide away. V is TRBV7-2 and J is TRBJ1-2; maybe TRBD1 (6 bases). CDR1 is SGHTA and CDR2 is FQGNSA in the germline V gene. CDR3 length: 14 residues. In DNA form, the CDR3 reads TGTGCCAGCAGCTTAGTACAACAGGGTTATGGCCACACCTTC. It encodes CASSLVQQGYGHTF.

To note about this clonotype: This may arise from a read error, as a much more abundant clone is one base away. The V and J genes are TRBV29-1 and TRBJ1-1, with unresolved D. Germline CDR1 and CDR2: SQVTM and ANQGSEA. Trimming took 7 bases from V and 2 from J, leaving 8 bases between them. This CDR3 region has 11 residues. The CDR3 protein is CSAATNTEAFF. The CDR3 coding sequence is TGCAGCGCTGCCACTAACACTGAAGCTTTCTTT.

The chain couples TRBV7-2 to TRBJ2-5; D might be TRBD2 (5 bases). Germline loops: CDR1 SGHTA, CDR2 FQGNSA. Trimming stripped 3 bases from V and 4 bases from J, with 18 bases between. The CDR3 spans 16 residues. Written as DNA, the CDR3 is TGTGCCAGCAGCTTTCGGTCCGGGGTTGGGGTAGAGACCCAGTACTTC. It is translated as CASSFRSGVGVETQYF.

This rearrangement joins TRBV7-6 to TRBJ2-1; D is tentatively TRBD1 or TRBD2 (6 bases each). The germline V and J ends were trimmed by 1 base and 10 bases, with 11 bases remaining between them. CDR1 is SGHVS, CDR2 FNYEAQ, per germline. This CDR3 spans 13 amino acids. This CDR3 reads CASSLVGGLEQFF. The CDR3 DNA follows: TGTGCCAGCAGCTTAGTCGGGGGCTTGGAGCAGTTCTTC.

This clonotype occurred a few times. The V gene is TRBV7-9, the J gene TRBJ1-2; no firm D call. Per germline, CDR1 SEHNR and CDR2 FQNEAQ (reference sequence). Trimming removed 0 bases at V and 6 bases at J, with 14 bases between. The CDR3 is made up of 15 amino acids. As DNA, the CDR3 is TGTGCCAGCAGCTTAGCGTTCGCCCGGGAGCATGGCTACACCTTC. It encodes CASSLAFAREHGYTF.

The genes are TRBV6-5 and TRBJ2-3; 7 nucleotides align to TRBD2. The germline V gene encodes CDR1 MNHEY and CDR2 SVGAGI. The junction had 8 bases not matched to a gene; V was cut back by 7 bases and J by 4 bases. This CDR3 is 14 amino acids long. The CDR3 is CASNTREGADTQYF. For the CDR3, the DNA is TGTGCCAGCAACACCAGGGAGGGAGCAGATACGCAGTATTTT.

This clonotype was seen a few times. The junction and the germline gene differ at one end; a read error may be behind it. The V call is TRBV11-2, the J call TRBJ2-5; tentatively, D is TRBD1 (5 bases). The CDR3 length is 17 residues. Germline V lookup: CDR1 SGHAT, CDR2 FQNNGV. The CDR3 sequence is CASSLDIRISSGETQYF. The CDR3 region has the DNA TGTGCCAGCAGCCTAGACATACGAATATCATCAGGGGAGACCCAGTACTTC.

V gene TRBV3-1 combines with J gene TRBJ2-1; D possibly corresponds to TRBD2 (6 bases). Germline V gene lookup returns CDR1 LGHDT and CDR2 YNNKEL (reference sequence). The CDR3 covers 17 residues. Trimming removed 4 bases at V and 0 bases at J, with 16 bases between. The CDR3 coding sequence is TGTGCCAGCAGCCCGAGTCCGGGGGACTTCTCCTACAATGAGCAGTTCTTC. Protein product: CASSPSPGDFSYNEQFF.

The rearrangement uses TRBV3-1 and TRBJ2-3; D remains unclear. Trimming shortened V by 0 bases and J by 2 bases, and 12 bases separated the two germline ends. This CDR3 contains 16 residues. In germline, CDR1 is LGHDT, CDR2 YNNKEL (reference sequence). This CDR3 reads CASSQDGLVNTDTQYF. CDR3 sequence (DNA): TGTGCCAGCAGCCAAGATGGCCTAGTAAACACAGATACGCAGTATTTT.

This clonotype was counted once. The chain employs TRBV20-1 and TRBJ2-4; no reliable D call. The J call may be in error: the DNA end matches TRBJ2-5 better. CDR1 DFQATT and CDR2 SNEGSKA come from the germline V gene (reference sequence). The CDR3 runs 15 residues. CDR3 residues: CSATIYSLRLGTQYF. CDR3 DNA sequence: TGCAGTGCTACCATATATTCGTTGCGACTGGGGACCCAGTACTTC.

The chain uses TRBV2 and TRBJ1-4; 7 bases map to TRBD1. Germline-derived CDR1 and CDR2 are SNHLY and FYNNEI. The CDR3 runs to 15 residues. V dropped 1 base and J dropped 6; count of bases not matched to a gene: 5. This CDR3 reads CASSEGGQGDEKLFF. CDR3 sequence (DNA): TGTGCCAGCAGTGAAGGGGGCCAGGGGGATGAAAAACTGTTTTTT.